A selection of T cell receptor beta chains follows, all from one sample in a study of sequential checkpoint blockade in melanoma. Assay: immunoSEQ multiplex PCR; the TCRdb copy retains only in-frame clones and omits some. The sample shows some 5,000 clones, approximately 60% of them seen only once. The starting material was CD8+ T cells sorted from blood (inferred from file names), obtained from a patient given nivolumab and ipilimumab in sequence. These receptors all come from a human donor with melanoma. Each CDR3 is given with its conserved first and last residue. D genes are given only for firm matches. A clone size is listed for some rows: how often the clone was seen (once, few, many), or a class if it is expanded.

cdr3_nt: TGCGCCAGCAGCTTTAGGACAGGAGCCCTCGAGCAGTACTTC
cdr3_aa: CASSFRTGALEQYF
d_call: TRBD1
v_call: TRBV5-1
clone_size: -
j_call: TRBJ2-7

cdr3_nt: TGTGCCAGCAGCTTAGAGGCGGGAGTAGGCTACGAGCAGTACTTC
cdr3_aa: CASSLEAGVGYEQYF
d_call: TRBD2
v_call: TRBV7-8
clone_size: medium-sized
j_call: TRBJ2-7

cdr3_nt: TGTGCCAGAAGCTCGCGGACTAGCGGGAGTGATTTCACCGGGGAGCTGTTTTTT
cdr3_aa: CARSSRTSGSDFTGELFF
d_call: TRBD2
v_call: TRBV5-3
clone_size: -
j_call: TRBJ2-2

cdr3_nt: TGTGCCAGCAGCCCAGGAGGTGAGCAGTTCTTC
cdr3_aa: CASSPGGEQFF
d_call: -
v_call: TRBV7-9
clone_size: -
j_call: TRBJ2-1

cdr3_nt: TGTGCCAGCAGTTTCTCTGCCGGGGAGCTGTTTTTT
cdr3_aa: CASSFSAGELFF
d_call: -
v_call: TRBV27
clone_size: -
j_call: TRBJ2-2

cdr3_nt: TGTGCCAGCAGTCTACGTCCGGACGTCGGGACCTACGAGCAGTACTTC
cdr3_aa: CASSLRPDVGTYEQYF
d_call: -
v_call: TRBV2
clone_size: -
j_call: TRBJ2-7

cdr3_nt: TGTGCCAGCAGTGACTCTACAGGGACCTATGGCTACACCTTC
cdr3_aa: CASSDSTGTYGYTF
d_call: -
v_call: TRBV2
clone_size: -
j_call: TRBJ1-2

cdr3_nt: TGTGCCAGCAGTTTATCCCCCCAGAGCGGAGCCTACAATGAGCAGTTCTTC
cdr3_aa: CASSLSPQSGAYNEQFF
d_call: -
v_call: TRBV27
clone_size: few
j_call: TRBJ2-1

cdr3_nt: TGTGCCAGCAGTTTAATTGGGCAGGGGTTCAGCTCACCCCTCCACTTT
cdr3_aa: CASSLIGQGFSSPLHF
d_call: -
v_call: TRBV27
clone_size: -
j_call: TRBJ1-6

cdr3_nt: TGTGCTAGCAGCTTCCGGGTCTCTGGGGGGGAGACCCAGTACTTC
cdr3_aa: CASSFRVSGGETQYF
d_call: -
v_call: TRBV7-7
clone_size: -
j_call: TRBJ2-5